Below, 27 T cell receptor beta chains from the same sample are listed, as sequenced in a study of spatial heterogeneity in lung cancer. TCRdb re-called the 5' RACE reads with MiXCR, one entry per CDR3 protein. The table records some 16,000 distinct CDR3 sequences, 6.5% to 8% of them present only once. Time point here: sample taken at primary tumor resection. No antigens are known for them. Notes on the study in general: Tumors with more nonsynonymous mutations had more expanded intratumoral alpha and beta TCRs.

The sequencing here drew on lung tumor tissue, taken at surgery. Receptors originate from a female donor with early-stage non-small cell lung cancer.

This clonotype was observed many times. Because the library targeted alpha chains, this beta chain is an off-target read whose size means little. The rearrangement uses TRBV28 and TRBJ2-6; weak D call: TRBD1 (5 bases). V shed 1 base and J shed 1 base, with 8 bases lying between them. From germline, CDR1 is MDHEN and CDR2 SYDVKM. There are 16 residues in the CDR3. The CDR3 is CASSLYGASGANVLTF. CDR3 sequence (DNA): TGTGCCAGCAGTTTATATGGGGCTTCTGGGGCCAACGTCCTGACTTTC.

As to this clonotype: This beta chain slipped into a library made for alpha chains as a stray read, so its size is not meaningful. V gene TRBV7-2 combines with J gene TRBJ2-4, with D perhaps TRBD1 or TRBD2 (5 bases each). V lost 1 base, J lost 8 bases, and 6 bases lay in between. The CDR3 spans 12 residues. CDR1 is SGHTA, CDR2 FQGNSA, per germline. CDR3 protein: CASSLGGDIQYF. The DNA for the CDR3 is TGTGCCAGCAGCTTAGGAGGGGACATTCAGTACTTC.

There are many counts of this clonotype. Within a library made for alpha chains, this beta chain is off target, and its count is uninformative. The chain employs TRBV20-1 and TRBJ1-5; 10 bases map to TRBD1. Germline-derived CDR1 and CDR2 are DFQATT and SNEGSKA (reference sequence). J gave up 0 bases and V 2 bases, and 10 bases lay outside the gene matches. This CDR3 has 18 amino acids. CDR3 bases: TGCAGTGCTAGAACACCGGGACAGGGGTTTTATAGCAATCAGCCCCAGCATTTT. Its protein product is CSARTPGQGFYSNQPQHF.

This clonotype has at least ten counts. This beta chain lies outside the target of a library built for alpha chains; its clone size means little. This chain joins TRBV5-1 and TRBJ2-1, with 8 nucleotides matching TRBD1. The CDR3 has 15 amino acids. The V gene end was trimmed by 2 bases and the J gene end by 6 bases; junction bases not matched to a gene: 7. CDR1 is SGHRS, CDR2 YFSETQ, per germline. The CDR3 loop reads CASSFGTGTGNEQFF. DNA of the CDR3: TGCGCCAGCAGCTTCGGGACAGGTACGGGCAATGAGCAGTTCTTC. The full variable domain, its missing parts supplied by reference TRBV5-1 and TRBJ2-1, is KAGVTQTPRYLIKTRGQQVTLSCSPISGHRSVSWYQQTPGQGLQFLFEYFSETQRNKGNFPGRFSGRQFSNSRSEMNVSTLELGDSALYLCASSFGTGTGNEQFFGPGTRLTVL.

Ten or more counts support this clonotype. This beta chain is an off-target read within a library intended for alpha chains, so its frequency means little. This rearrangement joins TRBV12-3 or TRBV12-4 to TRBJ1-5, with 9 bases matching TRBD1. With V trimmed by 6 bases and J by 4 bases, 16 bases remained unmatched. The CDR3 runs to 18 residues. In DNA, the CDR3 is TGTGCCAGCAGCTTCAGGCCGATCGGGACAGGGCGAAATCAGCCCCAGCATTTT. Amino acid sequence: CASSFRPIGTGRNQPQHF.

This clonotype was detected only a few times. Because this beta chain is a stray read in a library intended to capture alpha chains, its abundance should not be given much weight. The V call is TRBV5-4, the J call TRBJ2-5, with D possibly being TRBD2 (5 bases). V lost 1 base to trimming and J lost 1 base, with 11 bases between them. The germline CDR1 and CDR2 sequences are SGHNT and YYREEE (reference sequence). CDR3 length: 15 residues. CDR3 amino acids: CASSLFLASQETQYF. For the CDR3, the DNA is TGTGCCAGCAGCTTGTTCCTAGCATCCCAAGAGACCCAGTACTTC.

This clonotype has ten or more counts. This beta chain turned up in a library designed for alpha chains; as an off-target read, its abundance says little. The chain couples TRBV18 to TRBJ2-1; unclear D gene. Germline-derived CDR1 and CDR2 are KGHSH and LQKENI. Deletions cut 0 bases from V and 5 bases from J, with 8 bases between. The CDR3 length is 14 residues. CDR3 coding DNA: TGTGCCAGCTCACCACCGGGGTTTCACAATGAGCAGTTCTTC. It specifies CASSPPGFHNEQFF.

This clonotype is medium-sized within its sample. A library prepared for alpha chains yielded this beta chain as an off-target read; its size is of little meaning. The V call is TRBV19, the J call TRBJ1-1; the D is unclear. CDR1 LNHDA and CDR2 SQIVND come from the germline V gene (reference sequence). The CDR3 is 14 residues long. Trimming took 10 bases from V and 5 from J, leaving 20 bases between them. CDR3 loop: CATKGRVMRTEAFF. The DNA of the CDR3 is TGTGCCACCAAAGGGCGGGTTATGCGGACTGAAGCTTTCTTT.

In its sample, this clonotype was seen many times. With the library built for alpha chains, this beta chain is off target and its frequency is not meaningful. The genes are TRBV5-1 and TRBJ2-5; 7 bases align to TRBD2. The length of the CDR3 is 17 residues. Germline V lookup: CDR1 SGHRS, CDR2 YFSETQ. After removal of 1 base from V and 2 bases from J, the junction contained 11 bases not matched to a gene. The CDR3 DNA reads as TGCGCCAGCAGCTTGAATCGGAGCGGGGTGACACAAGAGACCCAGTACTTC. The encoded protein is CASSLNRSGVTQETQYF.

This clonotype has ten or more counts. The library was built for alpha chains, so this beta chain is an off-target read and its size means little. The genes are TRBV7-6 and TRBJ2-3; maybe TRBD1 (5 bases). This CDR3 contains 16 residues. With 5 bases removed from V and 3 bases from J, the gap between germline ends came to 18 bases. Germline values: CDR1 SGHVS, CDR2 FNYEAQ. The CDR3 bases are TGTGCCAGCAGCCGTTCTACAGGAGTACGAACAGATACGCAGTATTTT. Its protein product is CASSRSTGVRTDTQYF.

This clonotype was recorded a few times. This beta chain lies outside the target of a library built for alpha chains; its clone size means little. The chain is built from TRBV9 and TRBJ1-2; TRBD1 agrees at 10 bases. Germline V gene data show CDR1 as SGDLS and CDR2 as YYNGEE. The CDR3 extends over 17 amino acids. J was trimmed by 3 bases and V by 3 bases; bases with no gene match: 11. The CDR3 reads CASSGQGAGLGDYGYTF. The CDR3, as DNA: TGTGCCAGCAGCGGACAGGGGGCCGGTTTAGGGGACTATGGCTACACCTTC. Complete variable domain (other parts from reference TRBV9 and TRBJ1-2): DSGVTQTPKHLITATGQRVTLRCSPRSGDLSVYWYQQSLDQGLQFLIQYYNGEERAKGNILERFSAQQFPDLHSELNLSSLELGDSALYFCASSGQGAGLGDYGYTFGSGTRLTVV.

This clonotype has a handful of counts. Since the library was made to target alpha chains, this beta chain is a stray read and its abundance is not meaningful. The CDR3 sequence is CASSSGWANEQFF. CDR3 DNA: TGTGCCAGCAGTTCCGGGTGGGCGAATGAGCAGTTCTTC. This sequence joins TRBV12-3 or TRBV12-4 and TRBJ2-1; no clear D. V lost 4 bases and J 7 bases, leaving 11 bases between the germline ends. This CDR3 spans 13 amino acids.

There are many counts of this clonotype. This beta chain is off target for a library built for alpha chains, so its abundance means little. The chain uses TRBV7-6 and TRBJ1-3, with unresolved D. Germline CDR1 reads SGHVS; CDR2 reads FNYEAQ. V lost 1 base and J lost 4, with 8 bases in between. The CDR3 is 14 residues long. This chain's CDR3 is CASSLVAPGNTIYF. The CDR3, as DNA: TGTGCCAGCAGCTTAGTAGCCCCGGGAAACACCATATATTTT.

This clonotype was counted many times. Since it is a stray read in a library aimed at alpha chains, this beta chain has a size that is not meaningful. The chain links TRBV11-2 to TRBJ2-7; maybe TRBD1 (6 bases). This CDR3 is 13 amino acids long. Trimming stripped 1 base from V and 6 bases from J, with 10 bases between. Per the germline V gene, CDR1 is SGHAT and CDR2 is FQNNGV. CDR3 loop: CASSLAGVGEQYF. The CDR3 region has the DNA TGTGCCAGCAGCTTAGCAGGGGTGGGCGAGCAGTACTTC.

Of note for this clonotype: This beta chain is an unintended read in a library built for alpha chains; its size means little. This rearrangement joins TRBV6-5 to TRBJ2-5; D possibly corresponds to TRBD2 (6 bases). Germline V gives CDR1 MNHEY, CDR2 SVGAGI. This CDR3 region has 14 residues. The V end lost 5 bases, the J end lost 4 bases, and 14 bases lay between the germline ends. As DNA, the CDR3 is TGTGCCAGCAGTACGGGGGAGTTGCTAGAGACCCAGTACTTC. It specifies CASSTGELLETQYF.

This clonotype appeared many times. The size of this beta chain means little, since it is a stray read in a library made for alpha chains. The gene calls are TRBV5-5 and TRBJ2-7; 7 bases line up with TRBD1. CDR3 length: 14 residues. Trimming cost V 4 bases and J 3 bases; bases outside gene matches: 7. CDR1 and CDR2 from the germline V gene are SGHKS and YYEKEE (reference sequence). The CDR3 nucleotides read TGTGCCAGCAGCCCGGGACAGTTAAGCTACGAGCAGTACTTC. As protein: CASSPGQLSYEQYF.

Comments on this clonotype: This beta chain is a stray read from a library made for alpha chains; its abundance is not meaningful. CDR3 sequence reads: CASITRKGSYYEQYF. The DNA of the CDR3 is TGTGCCAGCATAACACGCAAGGGGTCGTACTACGAGCAGTACTTC. The chain is built from TRBV6-5 and TRBJ2-7, with a weak D call TRBD1 (5 bases). Germline-derived CDR1 and CDR2 are MNHEY and SVGAGI. Trimming shortened V by 7 bases and J by 3 bases, and 19 bases separated the two germline ends. The CDR3 has 15 amino acids.

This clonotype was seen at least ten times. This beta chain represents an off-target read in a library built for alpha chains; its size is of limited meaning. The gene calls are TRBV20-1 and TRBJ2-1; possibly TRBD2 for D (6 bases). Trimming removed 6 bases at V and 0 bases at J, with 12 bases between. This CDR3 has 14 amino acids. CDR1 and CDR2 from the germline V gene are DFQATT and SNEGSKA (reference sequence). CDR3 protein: CSASRDHSYNEQFF. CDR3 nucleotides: TGCAGTGCCTCGCGGGACCACTCCTACAATGAGCAGTTCTTC.

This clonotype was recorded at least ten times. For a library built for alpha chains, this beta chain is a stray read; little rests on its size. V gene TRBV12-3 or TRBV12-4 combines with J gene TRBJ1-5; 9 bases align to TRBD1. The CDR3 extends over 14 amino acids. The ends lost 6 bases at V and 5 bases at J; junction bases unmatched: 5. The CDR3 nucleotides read TGTGCCAGCAGCCTTTACAGGGGGCATCAGCCCCAGCATTTT. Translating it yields CASSLYRGHQPQHF.

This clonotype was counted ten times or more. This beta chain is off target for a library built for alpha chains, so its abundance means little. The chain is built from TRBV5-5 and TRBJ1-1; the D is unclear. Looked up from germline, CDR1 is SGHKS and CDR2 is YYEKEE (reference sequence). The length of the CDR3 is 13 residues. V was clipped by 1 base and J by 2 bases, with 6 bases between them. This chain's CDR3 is CASSLWINTEAFF. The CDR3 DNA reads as TGTGCCAGCAGCTTGTGGATAAACACTGAAGCTTTCTTT.

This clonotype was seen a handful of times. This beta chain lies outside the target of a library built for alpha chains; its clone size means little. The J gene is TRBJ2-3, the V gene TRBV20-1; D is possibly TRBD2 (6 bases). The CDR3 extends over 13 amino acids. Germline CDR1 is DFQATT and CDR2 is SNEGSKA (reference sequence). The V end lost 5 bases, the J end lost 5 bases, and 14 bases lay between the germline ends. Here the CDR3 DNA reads TGCAGTGCTGGTGGGGAGGTGCGAGATACGCAGTATTTT. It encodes CSAGGEVRDTQYF.

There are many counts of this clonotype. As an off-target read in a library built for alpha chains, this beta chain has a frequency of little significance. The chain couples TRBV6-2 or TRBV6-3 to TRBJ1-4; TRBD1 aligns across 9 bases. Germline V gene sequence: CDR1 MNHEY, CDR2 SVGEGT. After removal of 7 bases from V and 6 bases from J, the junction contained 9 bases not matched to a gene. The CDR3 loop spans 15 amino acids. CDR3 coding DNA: TGTGCCAGCACCTCCGGACAGGGGCGCGATGAAAAACTGTTTTTT. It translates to CASTSGQGRDEKLFF.

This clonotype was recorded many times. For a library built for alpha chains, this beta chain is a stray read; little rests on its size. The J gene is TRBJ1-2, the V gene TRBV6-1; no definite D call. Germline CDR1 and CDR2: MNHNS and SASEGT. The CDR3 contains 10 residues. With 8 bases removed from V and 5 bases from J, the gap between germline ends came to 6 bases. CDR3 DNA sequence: TGTGCCAGCCCGGGGTATGGCTACACCTTC. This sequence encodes CASPGYGYTF.

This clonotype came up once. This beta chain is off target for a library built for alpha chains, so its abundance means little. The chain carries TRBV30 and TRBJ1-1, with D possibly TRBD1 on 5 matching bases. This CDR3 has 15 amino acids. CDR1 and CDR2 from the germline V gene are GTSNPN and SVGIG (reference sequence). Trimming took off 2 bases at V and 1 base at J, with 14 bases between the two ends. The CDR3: CAWSPRTPPNTEAFF. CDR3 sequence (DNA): TGTGCCTGGAGTCCCAGGACACCCCCGAACACTGAAGCTTTCTTT.

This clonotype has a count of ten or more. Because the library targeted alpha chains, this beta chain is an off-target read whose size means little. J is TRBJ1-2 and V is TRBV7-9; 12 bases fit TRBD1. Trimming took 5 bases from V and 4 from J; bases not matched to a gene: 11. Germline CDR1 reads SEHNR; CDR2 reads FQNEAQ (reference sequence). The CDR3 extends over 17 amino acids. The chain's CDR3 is CASSTYGTGGGSYGYTF. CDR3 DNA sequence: TGTGCCAGCAGCACCTACGGGACAGGGGGCGGAAGCTATGGCTACACCTTC.

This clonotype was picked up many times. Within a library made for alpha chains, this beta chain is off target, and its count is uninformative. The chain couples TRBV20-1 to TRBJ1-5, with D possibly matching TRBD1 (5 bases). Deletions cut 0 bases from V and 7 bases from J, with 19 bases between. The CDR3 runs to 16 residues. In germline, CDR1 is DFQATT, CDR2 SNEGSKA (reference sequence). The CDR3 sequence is CSARDSSSGGEQPQHF. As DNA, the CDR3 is TGCAGTGCTAGAGATTCCTCTTCGGGGGGTGAGCAGCCCCAGCATTTT.

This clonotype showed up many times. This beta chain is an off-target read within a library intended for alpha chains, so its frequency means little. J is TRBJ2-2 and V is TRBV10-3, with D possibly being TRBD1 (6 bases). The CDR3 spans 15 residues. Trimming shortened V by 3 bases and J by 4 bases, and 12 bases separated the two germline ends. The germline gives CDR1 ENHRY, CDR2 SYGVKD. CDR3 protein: CAISDQGPGTGELFF. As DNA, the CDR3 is TGTGCCATCAGTGATCAGGGGCCGGGCACCGGGGAGCTGTTTTTT.